This T cell receptor (beta chain) was profiled in a study of T cell responses to AZD1222 COVID-19 vaccine. Points from the study as a whole: Recipients of two AZD1222 doses showed rising Spike-specific TCR breadth and depth.

This clone has just a few counts. The antigen is not known. CDR1 MNHEY and CDR2 SMNVEV come from the germline V gene (reference sequence). V was trimmed by 4 bases and J by 0 bases, leaving 6 bases between them. The CDR3 loop spans 13 amino acids. Here immunoSEQ multiplex PCR was the method, and the copy in TCRdb shows in-frame clones only, minus some. The profile shows tens of thousands of clones, 75% to 90% of them singletons. This chain connects TRBV27 to TRBJ1-1; D not resolved. The input for sequencing was peripheral blood, taken 28 days after the second AZD1222 dose. The clonotype was recovered from an adult who received the AZD1222 COVID-19 vaccine. The CDR3 DNA reads as TGTGCCAGCAGTTCAGTAATGAACACTGAAGCTTTCTTT. Its protein product is CASSSVMNTEAFF.